The T cell receptor beta chain described here comes from a study of T-cell reconstitution after alpha-beta-depleted transplantation in children. Study-level findings and limits: Newly produced T cells mostly accounted for T-cell counts and diversity one year post-transplant.

It was with unique molecular identifiers that the TCRbeta library was prepared. TCRdb fed the PCR reads into MiXCR, producing one record per CDR3 protein. The table records about 310,000 distinct CDR3 sequences, around 25% of them present only once. This clonotype has a handful of counts. Antigen: not known. Sample: PBMCs, mostly from graft donor cells, taken 180 days after TCRalphabeta/CD19-depleted stem cell transplant. The source of this sequence is a male patient younger than 18 who had a stem cell transplant for acute lymphoblastic leukemia, so the T cells may come from the graft donor.

CDR3 protein: CASSLAWGQETQYF. CDR3 DNA sequence: TGCGCCAGCAGCTTGGCGTGGGGGCAAGAGACCCAGTACTTC. This sequence joins TRBV5-1 and TRBJ2-5; D possibly uses TRBD1 or TRBD2 (5 bases each). Germline V CDR1 and CDR2: SGHRS, YFSETQ. The V end was cut by 0 bases, the J end by 2 bases, with 8 bases between. The CDR3 covers 14 residues.